The T cell receptor (beta chain) under discussion was sequenced for a study of blood T cell repertoires in COVID-19. The CDR3 is 14 residues long. Germline V lookup: CDR1 SGHTA, CDR2 FQGNSA. The V end lost 5 bases, the J end lost 4 bases, and 14 bases lay between the germline ends. As handled by the study authors: For nucleated cells, counts were estimated from reference gene primer amplification. Only in-frame clones appear in the TCRdb table, and some are missing; sequencing was by immunoSEQ multiplex PCR. V and J calls and clone size are those listed in that table; D and trimming were worked out from the DNA. This table holds 200,000 or so clones, about 82% found once.

The chain links TRBV7-2 to TRBJ1-1, with TRBD1 as a possible D gene (5 bases). The sequencing input was peripheral blood. The receptor comes from a woman in her twenties or thirties with acute or convalescent COVID-19. This CDR3 is CASSLNPGGTEAFF. The CDR3 DNA is TGTGCCAGCAGCCTAAATCCGGGGGGCACTGAAGCTTTCTTT.